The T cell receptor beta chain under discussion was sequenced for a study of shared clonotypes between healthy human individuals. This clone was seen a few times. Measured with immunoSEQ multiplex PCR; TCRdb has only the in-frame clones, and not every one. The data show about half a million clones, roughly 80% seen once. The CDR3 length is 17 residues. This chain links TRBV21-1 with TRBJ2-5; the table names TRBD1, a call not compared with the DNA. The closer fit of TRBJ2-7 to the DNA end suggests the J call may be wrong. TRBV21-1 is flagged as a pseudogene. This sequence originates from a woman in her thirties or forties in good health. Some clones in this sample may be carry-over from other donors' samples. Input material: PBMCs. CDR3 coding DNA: TGTGCCAGCAGCAACGGGTGTCGGACAGGGCGTTTATACGAGCAGTACTTC. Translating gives CASSNGCRTGRLYEQYF.